This T cell receptor beta chain was captured by sequencing in a study of blood T cell repertoires in COVID-19. Study-wide context: T cells, B-cell-depleted T cells, or PBMCs supplied cDNA or gDNA.

The CDR3 runs to 15 residues. V shed 0 bases and J shed 0 bases, with 9 bases lying between them. Germline CDR1 and CDR2: MNHNY and SVGAGI (reference sequence). Clones were read by immunoSEQ multiplex PCR, and TCRdb kept only the in-frame ones, dropping some. The sample contains about 100,000 clones, about four fifths of which appear only once. The source is a man older than 75 with COVID-19, enrolled during active disease. The sample comprised peripheral blood. This rearrangement joins TRBV6-6 to TRBJ2-7; unclear D gene. CDR3 nucleotides: TGTGCCAGCAGTTACTCGTCGGTACGCTCCTACGAGCAGTACTTC. Amino acids: CASSYSSVRSYEQYF.